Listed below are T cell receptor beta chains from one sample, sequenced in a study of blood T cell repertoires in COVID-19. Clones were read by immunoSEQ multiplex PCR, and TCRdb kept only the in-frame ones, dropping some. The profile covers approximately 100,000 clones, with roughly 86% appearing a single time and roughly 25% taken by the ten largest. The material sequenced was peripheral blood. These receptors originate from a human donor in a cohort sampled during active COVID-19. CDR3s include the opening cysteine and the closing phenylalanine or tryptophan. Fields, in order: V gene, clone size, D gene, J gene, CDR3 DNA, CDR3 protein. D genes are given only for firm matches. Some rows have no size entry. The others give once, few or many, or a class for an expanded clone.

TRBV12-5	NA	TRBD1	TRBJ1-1	TGTGCTAGTGGTTTTGGACAGGGATCGAACACTGAAGCTTTCTTT	CASGFGQGSNTEAFF
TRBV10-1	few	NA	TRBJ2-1	TGCGCCAGCAGTGAGTGGGGTGGCGGGCAGCAGTTCTTC	CASSEWGGGQQFF
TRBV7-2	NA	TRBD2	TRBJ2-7	TGTGCCAGCAGCTTAGTAGCGGGGGGACTTGGCGAGCAGTACTTC	CASSLVAGGLGEQYF
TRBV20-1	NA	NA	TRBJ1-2	TGCAGTGCAGGGGCGGGGGGCTACACCTTC	CSAGAGGYTF
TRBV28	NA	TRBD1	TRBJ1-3	TGTGCCAGCAGTCTACAGGGGGGATCCGGAAACACCATATATTTT	CASSLQGGSGNTIYF
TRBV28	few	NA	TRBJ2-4	TGTGCCAGCCAAGGGGGGGAGGGCCAGCAAAACATTCAGTACTTC	CASQGGEGQQNIQYF
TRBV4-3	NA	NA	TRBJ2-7	TGCGCCAGCAGCCAAGATTTAGTGTCCTACGAGCAGTACTTC	CASSQDLVSYEQYF
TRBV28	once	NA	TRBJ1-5	TGTGCCAGCACCCTATATAGCAATCAGCCCCAGCATTTT	CASTLYSNQPQHF
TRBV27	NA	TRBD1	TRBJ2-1	TGTGCCAGCAAAGACAGGGATTCCTACAATGAGCAGTTCTTC	CASKDRDSYNEQFF
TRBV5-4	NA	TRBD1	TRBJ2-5	TGTGCCAGCAGCTCGACAGGGGGCAGGGGAGAGACCCAGTACTTC	CASSSTGGRGETQYF
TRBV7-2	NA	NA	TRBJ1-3	TGTGCCAGCAGCTTAGTGGCCCTCTCTGGAAACACCATATATTTT	CASSLVALSGNTIYF
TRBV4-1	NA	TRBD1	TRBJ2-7	TGCGCCAGCAGCCAAAGGGCAGGGGGCGACTACGAGCAGTACTTC	CASSQRAGGDYEQYF
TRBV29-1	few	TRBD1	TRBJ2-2	TGCAGCGGCCGACAGGGTACCGGGGAGCTGTTTTTT	CSGRQGTGELFF
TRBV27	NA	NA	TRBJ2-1	TGTGCCAGCAGTGTTAACAATGAGCAGTTCTTC	CASSVNNEQFF
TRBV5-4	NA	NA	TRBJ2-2	TGTGCCAGCAGCTTGGACAGGGAAACCGGGGAGCTGTTTTTT	CASSLDRETGELFF
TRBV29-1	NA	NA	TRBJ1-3	TGCAGCGTTGAAATGGGGCAGGGGAACACCATATATTTT	CSVEMGQGNTIYF
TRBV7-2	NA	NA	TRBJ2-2	TGTGCCAGCAGCTGGACAGCGAACACCGGGGAGCTGTTTTTT	CASSWTANTGELFF
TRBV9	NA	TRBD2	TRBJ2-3	TGTGCCAGCAGCGTAGGCCTAGCGGGCTATCTTAGCACAGATACGCAGTATTTT	CASSVGLAGYLSTDTQYF
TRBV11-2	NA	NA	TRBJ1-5	TGTGCCAGCAGCCCGGGCAGGGCTCAGCCCCAGCATTTT	CASSPGRAQPQHF
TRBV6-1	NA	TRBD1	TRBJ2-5	TGTGCCAGCAGTGAATTCAGGGGGCTTATGGAGACCCAGTACTTC	CASSEFRGLMETQYF
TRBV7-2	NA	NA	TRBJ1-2	TGTGCCAGTAGCGCGCACAGAGACTATGGCTACACCTTC	CASSAHRDYGYTF
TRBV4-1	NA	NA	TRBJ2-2	TGCGCCAGCAGCCAAGATAGGACAGGGGAGCTGTTTTTT	CASSQDRTGELFF
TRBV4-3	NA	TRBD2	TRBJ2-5	TGCGCCAGCAGCCAAGAACTAGCGAACCACCAAGAGACCCAGTACTTC	CASSQELANHQETQYF
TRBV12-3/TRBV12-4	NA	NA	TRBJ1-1	TGTGCCAGCAGTTCCACAGTGAACACTGAAGCTTTCTTT	CASSSTVNTEAFF
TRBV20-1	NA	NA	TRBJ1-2	TGCAGTGCTAGTCTAGCAGCGGCGGGCTACACCTTC	CSASLAAAGYTF
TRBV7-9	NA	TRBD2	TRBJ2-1	TGTGCCAGCAGCTTGGGTAGCGGGGGTCACAATGAGCAGTTCTTC	CASSLGSGGHNEQFF
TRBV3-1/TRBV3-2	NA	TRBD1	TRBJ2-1	TGTGCCAGCAGCCGCCCGGGACAGGGAGATTACAATGAGCAGTTCTTC	CASSRPGQGDYNEQFF
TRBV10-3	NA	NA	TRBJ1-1	TGTGCCACCGGAGACAGTCCTGAAGCTTTCTTT	CATGDSPEAFF
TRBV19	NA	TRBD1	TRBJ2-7	TGTGCCACCACCGGGACAGGACCCTACGAGCAGTACTTC	CATTGTGPYEQYF
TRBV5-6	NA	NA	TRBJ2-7	TGTGCCAGCAGCTCGACAAGTATGATCGCCTCCTACGAGCAGTACTTC	CASSSTSMIASYEQYF
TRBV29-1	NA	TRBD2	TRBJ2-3	TGCAGCGTTGCGGGAGGCAACACAGATACGCAGTATTTT	CSVAGGNTDTQYF
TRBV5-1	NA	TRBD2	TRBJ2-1	TGCGCCAGCAGTACGGTCGGGGGGACTAACAATGAGCAGTTCTTC	CASSTVGGTNNEQFF
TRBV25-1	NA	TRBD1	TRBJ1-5	TGTGCCAGCAGTGATGGGACAGTTGGCAATCAGCCCCAGCATTTT	CASSDGTVGNQPQHF
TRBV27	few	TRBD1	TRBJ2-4	TGTGCCAGCAGCCCCCGGGGACAGGGACAAAACATTCAGTACTTC	CASSPRGQGQNIQYF
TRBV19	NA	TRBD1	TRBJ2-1	TGTGCCAGTAGTATAGCTGACAGGGTAAACAATGAGCAGTTCTTC	CASSIADRVNNEQFF
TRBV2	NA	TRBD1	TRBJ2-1	TGTGCCAGCAGTTGGCGGACAGGGGTGGGATCCAATGAGCAGTTCTTC	CASSWRTGVGSNEQFF
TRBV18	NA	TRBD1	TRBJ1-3	TGTGCCAGCTCACCAAGCGTGACAGGGTCTGGAAACACCATATATTTT	CASSPSVTGSGNTIYF
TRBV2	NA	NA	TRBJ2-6	TGTGCCAGCAGTGAAGCGAGATCCCCTGGGGCCAACGTCCTGACTTTC	CASSEARSPGANVLTF
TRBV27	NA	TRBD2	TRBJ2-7	TGTGCCAGCAGTTTATCCGGGACTAGCGGGAGGGGGCAGTACTTC	CASSLSGTSGRGQYF
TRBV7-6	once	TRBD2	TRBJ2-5	TGTGCCAGCAGCCGACCGGGGGGGGAAGAGACCCAGTACTTC	CASSRPGGEETQYF
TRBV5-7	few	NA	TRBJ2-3	TGTGCCAGCAGCCAGACAGGTACCCGTCCCTCTAGCACAGATACGCAGTATTTT	CASSQTGTRPSSTDTQYF